This T cell receptor (beta chain) was identified during a study of blood T cell repertoires in COVID-19 (TCRdb year 2020). About the full investigation: Collaborator samples came from the United States, Italy and Spain and covered acute and convalescent phases of COVID-19. The prospective study material was composed of cDNA or gDNA derived from T cells, B-cell-depleted T cells, or PBMCs. Deeply sampled blood TCRbeta repertoires from subjects exposed to, actively infected with, or recovered from COVID-19 were included in the dataset. The repertoires were released in a freely available public database intended as a resource for research on the immune response to SARS-CoV-2. Samples came from the ongoing ImmuneRACE study (first 160 participants) plus 1,254 subjects from 6 global collaborators. A de-identified subject ID, COVID-19 status, age in years and sex were almost always included in the sample metadata. Where available, HLA class I and class II types were taken from metadata supplied by the sample provider and were not determined by assay-based typing. Summary of the overall study and its limitations: The quantity of clinical and demographic metadata differed by source and by participant and was supplied without curation.

About this clone: Its antigen target is currently unknown. Per-nucleotide qualities are absent, and no much larger clonotype sits a single base away.

The immunoSEQ Assay, a bias-controlled multiplex PCR, was used to amplify TCRbeta CDR3 regions from genomic DNA. The original methods were these. The number of nucleated cells in each sample was estimated by amplification of reference gene primers within the assay. To quantify the absolute abundance of each unique TCRbeta CDR3 rearrangement, sequence reads were collapsed and filtered. For each sample, productive Simpson clonality was calculated as the square root of Simpson's diversity index over productive rearrangements. TCRdb took over this immuneACCESS table, retaining in-frame rearrangements with V and J assigned. Such tables are incomplete; in checked studies, under half of the missing clones stem from an unresolved V gene, and the remainder is unexplained. The V and J calls and clone size were taken over from that table, and D and trimming were inferred from the DNA. A total of about 69,000 clones appear in this sample, about nine tenths of them only once. Clones ranked in the top ten supply about 2.1% of the sample.

The collaborating institutions used their own protocols to collect whole blood in K2EDTA tubes. For TCRbeta analysis, collaborators shipped samples as frozen whole blood, isolated PBMCs, or DNA extracted from either of those sample types. The germline V gene yields SNHLY for CDR1 and FYNNEI for CDR2. At the junction V is shortened by 8 bases and J by 7 bases; bases outside the gene matches: 8. There are 14 amino acids in the CDR3, from cysteine to phenylalanine inclusive. Only the CDR3 region is kept as DNA, spanning 42 bases read in frame from base 1. The TCR originated in a man between 25 and 39 years old with acute or convalescent COVID-19. The sequence links TRBV2 to TRBJ2-2, and TRBD1 aligns with 9 junction nucleotides. The source material was peripheral blood. The CDR3 region reads CASLRQGGIGELFF. The nucleotides are TGTGCCAGCCTCCGACAGGGGGGGATCGGGGAGCTGTTTTTT.